The clone carrying this T cell receptor (beta chain) was seen only once. The data were taken from a study of blood T cell repertoires in COVID-19. About the study: Samples of COVID-19 (acute and convalescent) were obtained from the United States, Italy and Spain. The analysed material was cDNA or gDNA that came from T cells, B-cell-depleted T cells, or PBMCs.

This CDR3 region has 16 residues. J gave up 8 bases and V 5 bases, and 9 bases lay outside the gene matches. Germline assignment: CDR1 MNHEY and CDR2 SMNVEV (reference sequence). In the source study's methods: Estimation of nucleated cell counts relied on the amplification of reference gene primers. Profiling relied on immunoSEQ multiplex PCR, and the TCRdb table lists in-frame clones only, not all of them. V and J calls and clone size follow that table, whereas D and trimming were derived from the DNA. The sample has around 200,000 clones, roughly 90% seen once. Sample: peripheral blood. The V gene is TRBV27, the J gene TRBJ2-1; 13 bases map to TRBD2. The TCR originated in a man between 18 and 29 years old with active or convalescent COVID-19. As DNA, the CDR3 is TGTGCCAGCAGTCCAGGGACTAGCGGGACCATCGATGAGCAGTTCTTC. It specifies CASSPGTSGTIDEQFF.